The clone carrying this TCR beta chain was counted a few times. Additional DNA sequences in this sample encode the identical CDR3. Some clones are missing from TCRdb's copy, which holds only in-frame ones; the method was immunoSEQ multiplex PCR. The sample includes 50,000 to 55,000 clones, over 75% of them seen just once. This sample stems from a study of OX40 agonist ivuxolimab in advanced cancers. Deletions cut 3 bases from V and 0 bases from J, with 3 bases between. CDR1 and CDR2 from the germline V gene are SGHNT and YENEEA. This CDR3 has 14 residues. The chain employs TRBV11-3 and TRBJ2-6; D unclear. The sequence came from an adult with an advanced solid tumor such as melanoma, head and neck, liver or kidney cancer. The sequencing used CD4+ or CD8+ T cells sorted from blood, collected in a trial of the OX40 agonist ivuxolimab. DNA for the CDR3: TGTGCCAGCAGCTTCTCCTCTGGGGCCAACGTCCTGACTTTC. It encodes CASSFSSGANVLTF. Full variable domain (outside the CDR3, taken from reference TRBV11-3 and TRBJ2-6): EAGVVQSPRYKIIEKKQPVAFWCNPISGHNTLYWYLQNLGQGPELLIRYENEEAVDDSQLPKDRFSAERLKGVDSTLKIQPAELGDSAVYLCASSFSSGANVLTFGAGSRLTVL.